This entry is about one T cell receptor (beta chain). TCRdb's table, derived via immunoSEQ multiplex PCR, lists solely in-frame clones and lacks some. In the table there are about 2.2 million clones, 80% to 95% of which are singletons. As defined, naive CD8 cells were CD45RO-negative and positively selected for CCR7, with terminally differentiated effector memory CD45RA+ cells excluded. Study donors comprised healthy, HIV-negative adults devoid of recent acute infection or vaccination. V was cut by 0 bases and J by 0 bases, with 9 bases left in between. From germline, CDR1 is LNHNV and CDR2 YYDKDF (reference sequence). The CDR3 has 16 amino acids. The data belong to a study of shared clonotypes between healthy human individuals.

The sequencing sample was made of naive CD8+ T cells from PBMCs. This rearrangement joins TRBV15 to TRBJ1-5; tentative D call: TRBD1 (6 bases). This TCR came from a man aged 18 to 30 in good health. Some clones in this sample may be carry-over from other donors' samples. CDR3 amino acids: CATSREYRDSNQPQHF. The CDR3 region has the DNA TGTGCCACCAGCAGAGAATACAGGGATAGCAATCAGCCCCAGCATTTT. Variable domain in full (rest from reference TRBV15 and TRBJ1-5): DAMVIQNPRYQVTQFGKPVTLSCSQTLNHNVMYWYQQKSSQAPKLLFHYYDKDFNNEADTPDNFQSRRPNTSFCFLDIRSPGLGDTAMYLCATSREYRDSNQPQHFGDGTRLSIL.